A single sample gave rise to the 30 T cell receptor delta chains below, sequenced in a study of γδ T cells in repeated Plasmodium falciparum infection. TCRdb reran clone calling via CATT on the multiplex PCR reads. The data contain 75,000 to 95,000 delta-chain clones, over 0.9% of them seen just once; the ten biggest clones take up 7.5% to 10%. Vgamma9/Vdelta2+ and Vdelta2-negative gammadelta T cells were flow-sorted from PBMC for bulk sequencing. Sequencing was performed on gamma-delta T cells from blood. The source of these receptors is a pool of human donors (malaria-infected and uninfected, not separated).

In its sample, this clone was seen a few times. It is likely a read error: a sequence one base away is far more abundant. Other DNA sequences in this sample translate to the same CDR3. The chain employs TRDV1 and TRDJ1, with D tentatively TRDD3 (6 bases). Germline CDR1 reads TSWWSYY; CDR2 reads QGS. Trimming removed 1 base from V and 10 bases from J, with 37 bases in between. This CDR3 has 21 amino acids. The CDR3 nucleotides are TGTGCTCTTGGGGAACGTGAGCGCCTACATTCGAACGGGGGGGAACTGCCCGGACTCATCTTT. Translating it yields CALGERERLHSNGGELPGLIF.

This clone came up a few times. The protein TCRdb lists belongs to a much larger clone and differs from this DNA's translation at residue 13, which points to a read error; the protein shown is made from the DNA. The V call is TRDV1, the J call TRDJ1, with D possibly TRDD3 on 6 matching bases. The J gene is not listed in TCRdb, so it was assigned here from a DNA match to germline. The V end was cut by 1 base, the J end by 10 bases, with 22 bases between. The germline V gene has CDR1 TSWWSYY and CDR2 QGS. The CDR3 is made up of 16 amino acids. The DNA for the CDR3 is TGTGCTCTTGGGGAACGCCCCACGGGGGAATCCCCAACACTCATCTTT. Amino acids: CALGERPTGESPTLIF.

In the case of this clone: TCRdb has a much larger clone's protein, which differs at residue 3 from the translation of this DNA, likely because of a read error; what is shown is the protein translated from the DNA. V usage is TRDV1 and J usage is TRDJ1, with 8 bases matching TRDD3. TCRdb records no J gene; here it was assigned by comparing the DNA to germline. The CDR3 totals 19 residues. Germline values: CDR1 TSWWSYY, CDR2 QGS. Here the CDR3 DNA reads TGTGCTTTTGGGCGTCCTCCCTCCTGGGGATACTCGGCCACCGATAAACTCATCTTT. Protein product: CAFGRPPSWGYSATDKLIF.

Ten or more counts support this clone. TCRdb's protein, taken from a much larger clone, differs from this DNA's translation at residue 6, likely owing to a read error; the protein displayed comes from the DNA. V usage is TRDV1 and J usage is TRDJ2; TRDD3 aligns across 11 bases. TCRdb is silent on the J gene; assignment here came from matching the DNA to germline. CDR3 length: 25 residues. J was trimmed by 8 bases and V by 1 base; bases with no gene match: 33. Germline CDR1 TSWWSYY, CDR2 QGS. CDR3 nucleotides: TGTGCTCTTGGGGAACCGGGGCTAGGGTCCCGTTGGGGGATACGCGAAGGGGGGAGACAGGCACAACTCTTCTTT. The encoded protein is CALGEPGLGSRWGIREGGRQAQLFF.

In the case of this clone: This likely stems from a read error, as it lies one base from a far larger clone. The same CDR3 arises from other DNA sequences in this sample as well. This rearrangement joins TRDV1 to TRDJ1; 12 positions agree with TRDD3. TCRdb supplies no J gene; here it was assigned by aligning the nucleotide sequence to germline. Germline loops: CDR1 TSWWSYY, CDR2 QGS. The CDR3 has 19 residues. The CDR3: CALGELSPFTGGYTDKLIF. CDR3 DNA sequence: TGTGCTCTTGGGGAACTATCCCCTTTTACTGGGGGATACACTGATAAACTCATCTTT.

This clone was observed a handful of times. With only one base between it and a far larger clone, this is likely a read error. This sample includes further DNA sequences coding for the same CDR3. This sequence joins TRDV1 and TRDJ1; 7 bases are shared with TRDD3. Here the J gene came from matching the DNA to germline, since TCRdb omits it. Germline CDR1 is TSWWSYY and CDR2 is QGS. The CDR3 contains 27 residues. CDR3 loop: CALGELYWSFDEPRSVLGRPYTDKLIF. Written as DNA, the CDR3 is TGTGCCCTTGGGGAACTATATTGGTCTTTCGATGAGCCCCGAAGTGTACTGGGGAGACCTTACACCGATAAACTCATCTTT.

This clone has a handful of counts. A single base is all that separates this from a far larger clone, so a read error is likely. Other DNA sequences in this specimen translate into the identical CDR3. J is TRDJ1 and V is TRDV1, with TRDD3 identical over 9 bases. Since TCRdb gives no J gene, matching the DNA to germline was used here to assign it. Germline assignment: CDR1 TSWWSYY and CDR2 QGS. This CDR3 region has 22 residues. V lost 3 bases and J lost 0; bases outside the gene matches: 23. Here the CDR3 reads CALGDYLPIGIHWGTHTDKLIF. CDR3 bases: TGTGCTCTTGGGGACTATCTTCCCATCGGTATTCACTGGGGGACGCACACCGATAAACTCATCTTT.

This clone was detected a few times. TCRdb's listed protein matches a much larger clone and diverges from this DNA's translation at residue 10, likely through a read error; the protein shown comes from the DNA. J is TRDJ1 and V is TRDV1, with 7 bases lining up with TRDD3. Matching the DNA to germline supplied the J gene, which TCRdb does not give. Germline V gene sequence: CDR1 TSWWSYY, CDR2 QGS. CDR3 length: 22 residues. V lost 1 base to trimming and J lost 3 bases; unmatched junction nucleotides: 26. CDR3 nucleotides: TGTGCTCTTGGGGAACAAAGTCGATGGTCGGGTTCATACTGGGGATTACCCGATAAACTCATCTTT. It yields the protein CALGEQSRWSGSYWGLPDKLIF.

Details on this clone: The protein given by TCRdb reflects a much larger clone and differs at residue 11 from this DNA's translation, likely from a read error; the protein shown is the DNA's translation. The chain joins TRDV3 to TRDJ1, with D perhaps matching TRDD3 (8 bases). No J segment appears in TCRdb, so it was assigned here by matching the sequence to germline. CDR3 length: 22 amino acids. With 4 bases removed from V and 0 bases from J, the gap between germline ends came to 39 bases. CDR1 and CDR2 from the germline V gene are TVYSNPD and GDNSRS (reference sequence). CDR3 nucleotides: TGTGCCTGCAAACTTCCTATCCCCTCGTACCGGGGGATAAGAGTGGACACCGATAAACTCATCTTT. Its translation: CACKLPIPSYRGIRVDTDKLIF.

This clone was observed a handful of times. The protein given by TCRdb reflects a much larger clone and differs at residue 15 from this DNA's translation, likely from a read error; the protein shown is the DNA's translation. V usage is TRDV1 and J usage is TRDJ1, with 12 bases lining up with TRDD3. Trimming cost V 5 bases and J 9 bases; bases outside gene matches: 34. The V gene's germline CDR1 is TSWWSYY and CDR2 QGS. The CDR3 sequence is 23 residues long. CDR3 DNA: TGTGCTCTTGGGCATAATCAGATCGTGGGCCCTAGTAGTACAGACTGGGGGATACAGGAACTCATCTTT. Translated: CALGHNQIVGPSSTDWGIQELIF.

This clone was seen many times. The protein held in TCRdb is that of a much larger clone and does not match this DNA's translation at residue 3, likely because of a read error; the protein shown is translated from the DNA. The rearrangement uses TRDV2 and TRDJ1; possible D gene TRDD3, 5 bases. From germline, CDR1 is GEAIGNYY and CDR2 EKD. The CDR3 spans 16 residues. This CDR3 is CARDTVDGGRADKLIF. As DNA, the CDR3 is TGTGCCCGTGACACCGTCGACGGGGGTAGGGCGGATAAACTCATCTTT.

To note about this clone: A far larger clone is a single base away, which makes a read error likely. The sample has other DNA sequences that encode this CDR3 too. The chain has TRDV1 and TRDJ1; 9 bases map to TRDD3. TCRdb does not report a J gene; here it was assigned by matching the DNA to germline references. The germline V gene has CDR1 TSWWSYY and CDR2 QGS. The CDR3 loop spans 25 amino acids. V was clipped by 0 bases and J by 0 bases; unmatched bases: 29. The DNA of the CDR3 is TGTGCTCTTGGGGAACTCTACCCTACGTTTTACCCCCCGGGGGATACTCCAAAATACACCGATAAACTCATCTTT. Protein product: CALGELYPTFYPPGDTPKYTDKLIF.

As concerns this clone: The TCRdb record carries a much larger clone's protein, which differs from this DNA's translation at residue 2; a read error is the likely cause, and the protein listed here is the DNA translation. The chain joins TRDV1 to TRDJ1, with TRDD3 matching over 8 bases. V lost 11 bases and J lost 6; bases outside the gene matches: 11. Germline CDR1 is TSWWSYY and CDR2 is QGS. The CDR3 contains 13 residues. The chain's CDR3 is CAGGYEGTYKLIF. Here the CDR3 DNA reads TGTGCTGGGGGATATGAAGGAACTTATAAACTCATCTTT.

This clone showed up just a few times. It is likely a read error: a sequence one base away is far more abundant. The CDR3 reads CALGELDLTKYWGICTDKLIF. The CDR3 region has the DNA TGTGCTCTTGGGGAACTAGATCTTACGAAGTACTGGGGGATATGCACTGATAAACTCATCTTT. The chain has TRDV1 and TRDJ1; 11 bases agree with TRDD3. The J gene, missing from TCRdb, was assigned here through DNA to germline matching. CDR1 and CDR2 from the germline V gene are TSWWSYY and QGS. This CDR3 contains 21 residues. J lost 5 bases, V lost 0 bases, and 20 bases had no gene match.

With respect to this clone: This DNA's translation and the protein TCRdb lists, from a much larger clone, do not match at residue 6, likely due to a read error; the protein shown is translated from the DNA. The J gene is TRDJ1, the V gene TRDV1; no clear D gene. The J gene, left out of TCRdb, was set here by checking the DNA against germline. The germline V and J ends were trimmed by 4 bases and 8 bases, with 5 bases remaining between them. Germline V gene data show CDR1 as TSWWSYY and CDR2 as QGS. The CDR3 consists of 10 residues. CDR3 in DNA: TGTGCTCTTGGGGGCATGAAACTCATCTTT. Translation: CALGGMKLIF.

A word on this clone: The protein in TCRdb stems from a much larger clone and differs at residue 15 from this DNA's translation, likely a read error; here the protein is translated from the DNA. V usage is TRDV1 and J usage is TRDJ1; a weak D match, TRDD2 (6 bases). TCRdb leaves out the J gene; it was filled in here by matching the DNA to germline. Trimming left V 0 bases short and J 0 bases short, with 32 bases between. CDR1 is TSWWSYY and CDR2 is QGS in the germline V gene. The CDR3 sequence is 23 residues long. The CDR3, as DNA: TGTGCTCTTGGGGAACTGGGGGGCGCCTTCCGGGCGTCTGAGCAGGCGTACACCGATAAACTCATCTTT. Amino acids: CALGELGGAFRASEQAYTDKLIF.

A word on this clone: A read error likely explains this, since a far larger clone differs by one base. This sample also contains other DNA sequences that code for the same CDR3. V and J are TRDV1 and TRDJ1; possible D gene TRDD2, 9 bases. The J gene is absent in TCRdb and was assigned here via DNA matching to germline. Trimming stripped 1 base from V and 0 bases from J, with 33 bases between. This CDR3 contains 23 residues. Germline values: CDR1 TSWWSYY, CDR2 QGS. The CDR3 region is CALGEHCCRPSYSYGGYTDKLIF. The CDR3 DNA reads as TGTGCTCTTGGGGAACATTGTTGTAGGCCTTCCTACTCCTATGGGGGATACACCGATAAACTCATCTTT.

This clone showed up many times. TCRdb shows a much larger clone's protein in place of this DNA's translation, and the two differ at residue 4, likely through a read error; the protein shown is translated from the DNA. This rearrangement joins TRDV2 to TRDJ1; D is possibly TRDD2 (5 bases). CDR3 length equals 18 residues. Germline CDR1 reads GEAIGNYY; CDR2 reads EKD. CDR3 in amino acids: CACGTVLRGAAYTDKLIF. DNA for the CDR3: TGTGCCTGTGGCACCGTCCTAAGAGGGGCCGCGTACACCGATAAACTCATCTTT.

On this clone itself: It is likely a read error: a sequence one base away is far more abundant. This specimen includes other DNA sequences encoding the same CDR3. The chain joins TRDV2 to TRDJ1; 8 bases map to TRDD3. Because TCRdb records no J gene, it was assigned here through a match of the DNA to germline. The CDR3 contains 18 residues. CDR1 is GEAIGNYY and CDR2 is EKD in the germline V gene. The CDR3 sequence: CACDLISTGGIYTDKLIF. The CDR3 DNA is TGCGCCTGTGACCTAATCAGTACTGGGGGCATATACACCGATAAACTCATCTTT.

This clone turned up a few times. This likely stems from a read error, as it lies one base from a far larger clone. The sample has other DNA sequences that encode this CDR3 too. The chain recombines TRDV2 with TRDJ2; possible D gene TRDD3, 6 bases. The J gene, absent from TCRdb, was called here by matching the DNA to germline. Deletions cut 0 bases from V and 0 bases from J, with 16 bases between. CDR3 length equals 18 residues. Germline assignment: CDR1 GEAIGNYY and CDR2 EKD. The CDR3 DNA sequence: TGTGCCTGTGACACCGTACTGGGCGGAGTGGCTTTGACAGCACAACTCTTCTTT. Protein: CACDTVLGGVALTAQLFF.

Points on this clone: A far larger clone is one nucleotide away, so this likely arose from a read error. The same CDR3 arises from other DNA sequences in this sample as well. CDR3 in amino acids: CALGERLVPRVTGGYASDKLIF. For the CDR3, the DNA is TGTGCTCTTGGAGAAAGACTCGTCCCTCGGGTTACTGGGGGATACGCGTCCGATAAACTCATCTTT. This rearrangement joins TRDV1 to TRDJ1; 13 nucleotides agree with TRDD3. Assignment of the J gene here rests on matching the DNA to germline, because TCRdb gives none. Germline values: CDR1 TSWWSYY, CDR2 QGS. CDR3 size: 22 residues. Trimming removed 6 bases from V and 3 bases from J; junction bases left unmatched: 25.

This clone occurred a few times. A far larger clone is just one base off, so this is likely a read error. Other nucleotide sequences from this sample produce the same CDR3. V usage is TRDV2 and J usage is TRDJ1; TRDD3 matches 10 bases. Because TCRdb records no J gene, it was assigned here through a match of the DNA to germline. CDR1 and CDR2 from the germline V gene are GEAIGNYY and EKD. This CDR3 is built from 22 residues. CDR3 nucleotide sequence: TGTGCCTGTGACACCGGGAGTTTGTATCGACTGGGGGATTTGGAATACACAGATAAACTCATCTTT. Encoded protein: CACDTGSLYRLGDLEYTDKLIF.

Remarks on this clone: Given a far larger clone just one base away, this is likely a sequencing read error. Within the sample, other DNA sequences also encode this same CDR3. This rearrangement joins TRDV2 to TRDJ1, with D possibly being TRDD3 (6 bases). No J gene was available from TCRdb, and it was assigned here by a germline match of the DNA. Per germline, CDR1 GEAIGNYY and CDR2 EKD. The CDR3 contains 19 residues. DNA of the CDR3: TGTGCCTGCGACACACCTGGTGGGGGCCCAAGGATTGGTACCGATAAACTCATCTTT. This gives the protein CACDTPGGGPRIGTDKLIF.

This clone came up a few times. The protein given by TCRdb reflects a much larger clone and differs at residue 3 from this DNA's translation, likely from a read error; the protein shown is the DNA's translation. The chain links TRDV1 to TRDJ1; D is ambiguous. The V end was cut by 10 bases, the J end by 1 base, with 22 bases between. The CDR3 sequence is 16 residues long. The germline V gene encodes CDR1 TSWWSYY and CDR2 QGS. The CDR3 spells CAPAIRYKRSTDKLIF. CDR3 DNA: TGTGCTCCCGCCATTAGGTATAAGCGATCCACCGATAAACTCATCTTT.

Concerning this clone: A far larger clone lies a single base away; this is likely a read error. At the DNA level, this CDR3 is encoded by other sequences in the same sample as well. The rearrangement uses TRDV2 and TRDJ1; 12 positions agree with TRDD3. TCRdb lists no J gene, so it was determined here by aligning the DNA to germline. Trimming cost V 3 bases and J 2 bases; bases outside gene matches: 6. The length of the CDR3 is 16 residues. Per the germline V gene, CDR1 is GEAIGNYY and CDR2 is EKD. This CDR3 is CACDLLGDTGTDKLIF. The CDR3 nucleotides are TGTGCCTGTGACCTACTGGGGGATACTGGTACCGATAAACTCATCTTT.

This clone has ten or more counts. This chain links TRDV1 with TRDJ1, with 12 bases fitting TRDD3. The CDR3 has 21 amino acids. J was trimmed by 1 base and V by 2 bases; bases with no gene match: 17. Germline assignment: CDR1 TSWWSYY and CDR2 QGS. CDR3 amino acids: CALGEILFDWGILLFTDKLIF. The CDR3 DNA reads TGTGCTCTTGGGGAAATCCTGTTCGACTGGGGGATACTCCTCTTCACCGATAAACTCATCTTT.

In this sample, this clone turned up many times. The protein in TCRdb stems from a much larger clone and differs at residue 13 from this DNA's translation, likely a read error; here the protein is translated from the DNA. The chain employs TRDV2 and TRDJ1; the D is unclear. This CDR3 is built from 18 residues. Germline CDR1 reads GEAIGNYY; CDR2 reads EKD. The germline V and J ends were trimmed by 1 base and 3 bases, with 23 bases remaining between them. CDR3 DNA: TGTGCCTGTGACACGAAGTACTACCAGCCGATGTACGCCGATAAACTCATCTTT. Encoded protein: CACDTKYYQPMYADKLIF.

This clone was seen more than once but under ten times. This is likely an artifact of a read error, given a far larger clone one base away. Other DNA sequences in this sample translate to the same CDR3. The rearrangement links TRDV2 to TRDJ1, with unresolved D. CDR1 is GEAIGNYY, CDR2 EKD, per germline. The CDR3 has 14 residues. The CDR3 here is CACDTGGYTDKLIF. The CDR3 DNA reads as TGTGCCTGTGACACCGGAGGCTACACTGATAAACTCATCTTT.

This clone was detected a few times. TCRdb's protein, taken from a much larger clone, differs from this DNA's translation at residue 6, likely owing to a read error; the protein displayed comes from the DNA. The V gene is TRDV2, the J gene TRDJ1; D remains unclear. The J gene is absent in TCRdb and was assigned here via DNA matching to germline. Trimming left V 0 bases short and J 0 bases short, with 13 bases between. In germline, CDR1 is GEAIGNYY, CDR2 EKD. The CDR3 length is 16 residues. The CDR3: CACDTAGGFYTDKLIF. The DNA of the CDR3 is TGTGCCTGTGACACCGCGGGAGGCTTTTACACCGATAAACTCATCTTT.

This clone was observed at least ten times. TCRdb assigns this DNA the protein of a much larger clone, which departs from its translation at residue 16; this likely reflects a read error, and the protein shown comes from translating the DNA. The J gene is TRDJ1, the V gene TRDV2; 7 bases line up with TRDD3. The CDR3 is made up of 18 amino acids. Germline V gives CDR1 GEAIGNYY, CDR2 EKD. The CDR3 DNA reads TGTGCCTGTGACACGCTGGGGGCTGAGAACTTGTACACCGATAAACCCATCTTT. Its protein is CACDTLGAENLYTDKPIF.